This TCR beta chain came from a study of vaccination and CD4 T cells after COVID-19. Study-wide background: Convalescent patients, SARS-CoV-2 positive by nasal swab PCR, comprised under ten mild cases and one severe case. Stimuli were overlapping spike peptide pools of SARS-CoV-2 and three common cold coronaviruses (HCoV-NL63, HCoV-OC43, HCoV-229E).

CDR1 MNHEY and CDR2 SVGAGI come from the germline V gene. The V gene lost 4 bases and the J gene lost 2 bases, with 12 bases spanning the gap. CDR3 length equals 14 residues. Described treatment: approximately 9-day PBMC culture with coronavirus spike peptide pools or control peptides (ViraFEST assay). Fresh replacement IL-2 medium substituted for half the medium on days 3 and 7. Cultured CD4+ T cells had their DNA profiled by the Oncomine TCR Beta short-read assay. The template was genomic DNA from cultured CD4+ T cells. TCRdb re-called the PCR reads through MiXCR, storing one row per CDR3 protein. Among about 20,000 distinct CDR3 sequences listed, less than 60% were seen once. In the case of this clonotype: The antigen is undetermined.

The V gene is TRBV6-5, the J gene TRBJ2-7; D perhaps matches TRBD1 (6 bases). The specimen was CD4+ T cells from blood, cultured in vitro, collected before SARS-CoV-2 vaccination. The clonotype comes from a human donor who had recovered from COVID-19. CDR3 loop: CASSSRDTAYEQYF. The CDR3 coding sequence is TGTGCCAGCAGTTCCCGGGACACTGCCTACGAGCAGTACTTC.